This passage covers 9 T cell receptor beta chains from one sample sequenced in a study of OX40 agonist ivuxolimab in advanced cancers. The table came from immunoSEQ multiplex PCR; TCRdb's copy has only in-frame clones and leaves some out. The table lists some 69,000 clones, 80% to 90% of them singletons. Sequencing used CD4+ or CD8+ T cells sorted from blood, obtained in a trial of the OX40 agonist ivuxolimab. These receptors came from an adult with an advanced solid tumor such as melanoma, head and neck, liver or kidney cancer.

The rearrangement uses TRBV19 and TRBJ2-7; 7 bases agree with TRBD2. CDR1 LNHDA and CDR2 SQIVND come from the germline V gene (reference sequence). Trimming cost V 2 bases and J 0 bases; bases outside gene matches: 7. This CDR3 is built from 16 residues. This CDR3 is CASSIIGGGSSYEQYF. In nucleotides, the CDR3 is TGTGCCAGTAGTATAATAGGCGGGGGAAGCTCCTACGAGCAGTACTTC.

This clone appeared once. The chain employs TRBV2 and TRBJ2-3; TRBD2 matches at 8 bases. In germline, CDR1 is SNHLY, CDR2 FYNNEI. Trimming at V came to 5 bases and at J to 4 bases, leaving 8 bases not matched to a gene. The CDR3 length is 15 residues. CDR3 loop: CASSPGLARPDTQYF. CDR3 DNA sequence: TGTGCCAGCAGTCCCGGACTAGCAAGGCCAGATACGCAGTATTTT.

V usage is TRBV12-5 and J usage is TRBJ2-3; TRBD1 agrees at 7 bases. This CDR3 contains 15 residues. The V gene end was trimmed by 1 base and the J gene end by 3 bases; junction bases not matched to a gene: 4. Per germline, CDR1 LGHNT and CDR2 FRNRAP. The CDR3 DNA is TGTGCTAGTGGTTTGGCCACGACAGGGACAGATACGCAGTATTTT. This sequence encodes CASGLATTGTDTQYF.

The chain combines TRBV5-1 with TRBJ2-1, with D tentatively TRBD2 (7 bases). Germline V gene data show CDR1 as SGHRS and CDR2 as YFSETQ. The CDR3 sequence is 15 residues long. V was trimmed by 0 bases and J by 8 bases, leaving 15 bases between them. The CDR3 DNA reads TGCGCCAGCAGCTTGGGGCTAGCGGACAGTGATGAGCAGTTCTTC. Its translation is CASSLGLADSDEQFF.

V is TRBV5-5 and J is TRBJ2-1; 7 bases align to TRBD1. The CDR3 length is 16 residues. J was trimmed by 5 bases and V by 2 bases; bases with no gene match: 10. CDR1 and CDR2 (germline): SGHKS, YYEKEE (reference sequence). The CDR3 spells CASSLKTGTVNNEQFF. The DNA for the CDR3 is TGTGCCAGCAGCTTAAAGACCGGGACAGTTAACAATGAGCAGTTCTTC. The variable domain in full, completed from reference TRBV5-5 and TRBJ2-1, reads DAGVTQSPTHLIKTRGQQVTLRCSPISGHKSVSWYQQVLGQGPQFIFQYYEKEERGRGNFPDRFSARQFPNYSSELNVNALLLGDSALYLCASSLKTGTVNNEQFFGPGTRLTVL.

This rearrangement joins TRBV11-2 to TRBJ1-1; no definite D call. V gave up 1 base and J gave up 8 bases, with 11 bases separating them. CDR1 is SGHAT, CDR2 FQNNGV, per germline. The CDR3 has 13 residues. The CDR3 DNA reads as TGTGCCAGCAGCTTAGGCCTAAGACAAGAAGCTTTCTTT. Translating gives CASSLGLRQEAFF.

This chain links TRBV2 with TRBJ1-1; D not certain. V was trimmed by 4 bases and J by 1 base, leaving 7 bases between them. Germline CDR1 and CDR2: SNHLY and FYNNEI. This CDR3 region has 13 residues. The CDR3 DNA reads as TGTGCCAGCAGTGGTGTCGGGAACACTGAAGCTTTCTTT. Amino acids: CASSGVGNTEAFF.

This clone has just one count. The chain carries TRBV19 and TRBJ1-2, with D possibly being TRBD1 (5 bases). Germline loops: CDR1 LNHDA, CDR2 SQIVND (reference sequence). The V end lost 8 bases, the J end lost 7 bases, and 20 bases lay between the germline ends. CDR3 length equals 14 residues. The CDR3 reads CASQRAGTGGGYTF. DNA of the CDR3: TGTGCCAGTCAACGGGCCGGGACGGGGGGTGGCTACACCTTC.

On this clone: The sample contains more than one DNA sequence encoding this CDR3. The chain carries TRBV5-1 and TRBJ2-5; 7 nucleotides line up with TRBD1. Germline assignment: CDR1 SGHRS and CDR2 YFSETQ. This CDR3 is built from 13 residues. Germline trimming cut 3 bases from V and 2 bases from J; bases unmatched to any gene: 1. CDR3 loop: CASSSGQQETQYF. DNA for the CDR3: TGCGCCAGCAGCTCGGGACAGCAAGAGACCCAGTACTTC.